Following are 21 T cell receptor beta chains from one sample sequenced in a study of T-cell reconstitution after alpha-beta-depleted transplantation in children. The TCRbeta library was prepared with unique molecular identifiers. TCRdb re-called the PCR reads through MiXCR, storing one row per CDR3 protein. Of hundreds of thousands of distinct CDR3 sequences detected, under 12% appear once; the ten largest clones hold 4% to 5%. Sequences were derived from PBMCs from the stem cell graft donor, sampled from the stem cell graft. These receptors originate from a human donor who donated a stem cell graft to a child with acute myeloid leukemia.

The rearrangement joins TRBV29-1 to TRBJ1-1, with D possibly matching TRBD1 (5 bases). CDR1 is SQVTM and CDR2 is ANQGSEA in the germline V gene. Trimming pared 7 bases from V and 1 base from J, leaving 13 bases between. This CDR3 has 13 residues. CDR3 DNA: TGCAGCGGTCACAGGAGAAGGAACACTGAAGCTTTCTTT. This sequence encodes CSGHRRRNTEAFF.

This clonotype was counted many times. The chain uses TRBV10-3 and TRBJ2-1, with a tentative D call TRBD2 (5 bases). The CDR3 sequence is 15 residues long. With 6 bases removed from V and 4 bases from J, the gap between germline ends came to 16 bases. Germline loops: CDR1 ENHRY, CDR2 SYGVKD. This CDR3 reads CAIRTSGGGYNEQFF. The CDR3, as DNA: TGTGCCATCAGAACAAGCGGAGGCGGGTACAATGAGCAGTTCTTC.

The sample holds a few counts of this clonotype. The chain has TRBV5-6 and TRBJ2-1, with D perhaps TRBD1 or TRBD2 (5 bases each). V shed 4 bases and J shed 4 bases, with 15 bases lying between them. Per germline, CDR1 SGHDT and CDR2 YYEEEE. CDR3 length: 15 amino acids. The CDR3: CASSPSWGSYNEQFF. The CDR3 nucleotides are TGTGCCAGCAGCCCTTCGTGGGGGTCATACAATGAGCAGTTCTTC.

Ten or more counts support this clonotype. This chain uses TRBV10-3 with TRBJ2-1; the D gene is possibly TRBD2 (6 bases). The CDR3 length is 14 residues. Germline lookup yields CDR1 ENHRY and CDR2 SYGVKD. Trimming shortened V by 4 bases and J by 7 bases, and 14 bases separated the two germline ends. This CDR3 is CAISGRAEVNEQFF. CDR3 coding DNA: TGTGCCATCAGTGGGAGGGCCGAGGTTAATGAGCAGTTCTTC.

This chain connects TRBV27 to TRBJ2-1; tentative D call: TRBD1 (5 bases). V lost 3 bases and J 8 bases, leaving 8 bases between the germline ends. Germline CDR1 is MNHEY and CDR2 is SMNVEV (reference sequence). The CDR3 loop spans 12 amino acids. The CDR3 coding sequence is TGTGCCAGCAGTTTCGACAGCTATGAGCAGTTCTTC. Translation gives CASSFDSYEQFF.

This clonotype was seen only a few times. The V and J genes are TRBV29-1 and TRBJ2-7, with 8 nucleotides matching TRBD2. Germline V gene data show CDR1 as SQVTM and CDR2 as ANQGSEA. The CDR3 has 13 amino acids. V dropped 7 bases and J dropped 4; count of bases not matched to a gene: 9. The CDR3 sequence is CSALGGGTYEQYF. The CDR3 DNA follows: TGCAGCGCCCTCGGGGGGGGCACGTACGAGCAGTACTTC.

This clonotype has ten or more counts. This chain connects TRBV5-6 to TRBJ2-3; TRBD1 agrees at 10 bases. The CDR3 totals 15 residues. The junction had 2 bases not matched to a gene; V was cut back by 1 base and J by 3 bases. Germline loops: CDR1 SGHDT, CDR2 YYEEEE. The CDR3 sequence: CASSLRQGATDTQYF. Here the CDR3 DNA reads TGTGCCAGCAGCTTGAGACAGGGGGCAACAGATACGCAGTATTTT.

In this sample, this clonotype turned up a few times. This rearrangement joins TRBV7-3 to TRBJ2-1; the D gene is possibly TRBD2 (6 bases). The germline CDR1 and CDR2 sequences are SGHTA and FQGTGA. The V end was cut by 4 bases, the J end by 4 bases, with 14 bases between. CDR3 length: 15 amino acids. CDR3 DNA sequence: TGTGCCAGCAGCTCGACTAGGGGCCATTACAATGAGCAGTTCTTC. Its translation: CASSSTRGHYNEQFF.

Many counts were recorded for this clonotype. The rearrangement joins TRBV3-1 to TRBJ2-5; D unclear. CDR1 and CDR2 from the germline V gene are LGHDT and YNNKEL (reference sequence). Trimming pared 0 bases from V and 5 bases from J, leaving 10 bases between. This CDR3 contains 14 residues. CDR3 sequence: CASSQDPGPETQYF. In DNA, the CDR3 is TGTGCCAGCAGCCAAGATCCGGGTCCGGAGACCCAGTACTTC.

V is TRBV4-3 and J is TRBJ1-2; D uncertain. The germline CDR1 and CDR2 sequences are LGHNA and YSLEER. V was shortened by 0 bases and J by 4 bases, with 15 bases between the two germline ends. The CDR3 totals 16 residues. The CDR3 here is CASSQDIRGLAYGYTF. The CDR3 DNA is TGCGCCAGCAGCCAAGATATCCGAGGGCTGGCCTATGGCTACACCTTC.

This clonotype was detected many times. The chain joins TRBV6-5 to TRBJ1-2, with a tentative D call TRBD1 (6 bases). V was clipped by 5 bases and J by 7 bases, with 14 bases between them. The CDR3 has 13 residues. Germline-derived CDR1 and CDR2 are MNHEY and SVGAGI. The CDR3 DNA reads as TGTGCCAGCAGTATGGACAGCTTTGGTGGCTACACCTTC. It translates to CASSMDSFGGYTF.

The chain carries TRBV4-3 and TRBJ2-3, with TRBD2 matching over 10 bases. CDR3 length equals 18 residues. The germline CDR1 and CDR2 sequences are LGHNA and YSLEER. J gave up 1 base and V 0 bases, and 7 bases lay outside the gene matches. The CDR3 sequence: CASSQDLLAGVGTDTQYF. As DNA, the CDR3 is TGCGCCAGCAGCCAAGATCTGCTAGCGGGAGTTGGCACAGATACGCAGTATTTT.

This clonotype was found a few times. The chain joins TRBV20-1 to TRBJ1-1; TRBD1 is a possible D gene (6 bases). The germline gives CDR1 DFQATT, CDR2 SNEGSKA (reference sequence). Trimming removed 3 bases from V and 1 base from J, with 24 bases in between. The CDR3 is 18 residues long. DNA of the CDR3: TGCAGTGCTAGGGTATCAGCACAGGGCCCCAACGGGAACACTGAAGCTTTCTTT. Amino acids: CSARVSAQGPNGNTEAFF.

This clonotype has only a few counts. This chain uses TRBV29-1 with TRBJ2-1; no clear D. Trimming took 7 bases from V and 2 from J, leaving 12 bases between them. The CDR3 runs 13 residues. Germline lookup yields CDR1 SQVTM and CDR2 ANQGSEA. The chain's CDR3 is CSGPTQTYNEQFF. CDR3 in DNA: TGCAGCGGCCCTACGCAGACCTACAATGAGCAGTTCTTC.

This clonotype occurred many times. J is TRBJ1-4 and V is TRBV6-5; D is undetermined. V gave up 6 bases and J gave up 5 bases, with 7 bases separating them. The germline V gene encodes CDR1 MNHEY and CDR2 SVGAGI. CDR3 length: 12 amino acids. The CDR3, as DNA: TGTGCCAGCAGAGACACGAATGAAAAACTGTTTTTT. It codes for CASRDTNEKLFF.

This sequence joins TRBV20-1 and TRBJ2-1, with TRBD2 matching over 11 bases. Germline loops: CDR1 DFQATT, CDR2 SNEGSKA (reference sequence). The CDR3 runs 16 residues. The junction had 6 bases not matched to a gene; V was cut back by 0 bases and J by 5 bases. This CDR3 is CSARDPLAGGNNEQFF. In DNA, the CDR3 is TGCAGTGCTAGAGATCCCCTAGCGGGAGGCAACAATGAGCAGTTCTTC.

This clonotype appeared a few times. V and J are TRBV5-1 and TRBJ2-2; D is uncertain. V gave up 3 bases and J gave up 6 bases, with 12 bases separating them. The CDR3 loop spans 14 amino acids. Germline loops: CDR1 SGHRS, CDR2 YFSETQ. In DNA, the CDR3 is TGCGCCAGCAGCTCCCCCCAAATGCCCGGGGAGCTGTTTTTT. Protein product: CASSSPQMPGELFF. The complete variable domain, with remaining parts taken from reference TRBV5-1 and TRBJ2-2, reads KAGVTQTPRYLIKTRGQQVTLSCSPISGHRSVSWYQQTPGQGLQFLFEYFSETQRNKGNFPGRFSGRQFSNSRSEMNVSTLELGDSALYLCASSSPQMPGELFFGEGSRLTVL.

This clonotype was counted ten times or more. The chain joins TRBV12-3 or TRBV12-4 to TRBJ2-1, with 14 bases identical to TRBD2. This CDR3 contains 16 residues. V gave up 1 base and J gave up 8 bases; unmatched junction bases: 4. CDR3 nucleotides: TGTGCCAGCAGTTTAGGGACTAGCGGGAGGAAGGATGAGCAGTTCTTC. This translates into CASSLGTSGRKDEQFF.

V usage is TRBV4-2 and J usage is TRBJ1-6; D is perhaps TRBD1 (5 bases). V was pared by 0 bases and J by 10 bases, with 16 bases between. This CDR3 is built from 16 residues. Germline V gene lookup returns CDR1 LGHNA and CDR2 YNFKEQ. CDR3 loop: CASSQDNQGALSPLHF. The CDR3 nucleotides read TGTGCCAGCAGCCAAGATAATCAGGGAGCCCTGTCACCCCTCCACTTT.

This sequence joins TRBV7-2 and TRBJ1-5; D not certain. CDR3 length: 16 residues. Germline values: CDR1 SGHTA, CDR2 FQGNSA. V lost 5 bases, J lost 5 bases, and 19 bases lay in between. The chain's CDR3 is CASSPIWATGDQPQHF. The CDR3 DNA is TGTGCCAGCAGCCCCATCTGGGCGACCGGGGATCAGCCCCAGCATTTT. Filled out from reference TRBV7-2 and TRBJ1-5, the complete variable domain reads GAGVSQSPSNKVTEKGKDVELRCDPISGHTALYWYRQSLGQGLEFLIYFQGNSAPDKSGLPSDRFSAERTGGSVSTLTIQRTQQEDSAVYLCASSPIWATGDQPQHFGDGTRLSIL.

The chain links TRBV20-1 to TRBJ2-2, with D hard to call. The CDR3 consists of 13 residues. Germline CDR1 is DFQATT and CDR2 is SNEGSKA (reference sequence). Deletions cut 4 bases from V and 4 bases from J, with 10 bases between. Here the CDR3 DNA reads TGCAGTGCTAATTGGGTCGGCACCGGGGAGCTGTTTTTT. Protein: CSANWVGTGELFF.